The following is a TCR beta chain sequence with its context. Only a few counts were recorded for this clonotype. What antigen it recognizes has not been identified. The input lacks base qualities; no much larger clone sits a single base away. This sample was included in a study of post-analysis software for immune sequencing data (dated by TCRdb to between 2014 and 2016). Regarding the complete study: Recorded disease courses included relapsing-remitting, secondary progressive and progressive-relapsing multiple sclerosis, with some patients lacking subtype annotation. A subset of samples was prepared in parallel using single-end sample barcoding, then pooled and co-amplified after Illumina adapter ligation. Patient repertoires were compared against roughly 12 previously published healthy control repertoires from donors aged roughly 6 to 28 years. Points the paper makes about the study in general: Patients showed significantly higher frequencies than controls for several TRBV segments, among them TRBV5-6, TRBV5-1 and TRBV20-1. Normalized Chao1 diversity was significantly lower in multiple sclerosis patients than controls, suggesting substantial peripheral T-cell clonal expansion. When samples were clustered directly using the F measure, samples prepared in the same batch co-clustered strongly, which prompted a batch-effect correction. The control group was slightly older than the multiple sclerosis patient group.

TCR beta repertoires were profiled from peripheral blood of 10 to 15 young patients with multiple sclerosis to demonstrate the VDJtools post-analysis software. The patients with multiple sclerosis were children and adolescents between roughly 6 and 17 years of age. Library construction relied on PCR. This sample was sequenced with an Illumina HiSeq 2500. To reduce PCR and sequencing biases, unique molecular identifiers were incorporated into the TCR beta cDNA libraries. Approximately 500,000 cDNA molecules were obtained per 1 to 10 million input T cells, so each molecule approximated one T cell. Patient libraries were prepared and sequenced with the same protocol used for the earlier healthy control dataset. Within a given batch, samples were prepared together, multiplexed and sequenced on the same HiSeq lane. On the study's bioinformatics: MIGEC was used to process the raw barcoded reads, and molecular identifier groups with only a single read were discarded before consensus assembly and CDR3 extraction. VDJtools was used for post-analysis of the clonotype tables, and diversity was normalized by down-sampling every dataset to the size of the smallest sample. Repertoire overlap clustering matched CDR3 amino acid but not nucleotide sequences to correct batch-related cross-sample contamination. TCRdb itself trimmed the public reads at Q25 with fastp, ran MiXCR and retained productive beta chains. Each record represents a unique CDR3 protein, reported with the most common genes and DNA among its rows. These V and J calls rely on TCRdb rather than the paper's analysis. A total of approximately 660,000 distinct CDR3 sequences appear in this sample, around 60% of them only once. The top ten hold 11% of the sample.

The CDR3 goes from the cysteine to the phenylalanine over 12 residues. Just the 36-base CDR3 DNA is kept, in frame starting at base 1. V and J are trimmed by 5 bases and 7 bases, and the gene matches miss 2 bases of the junction. From a lookup of the germline V gene, CDR1 and CDR2 are MNHNS and SASEGT. The rearrangement combines TRBV6-1 with TRBJ1-5, and TRBD1 aligns with 7 junction nucleotides. The sample taken for sequencing was blood. The sequence was obtained from a girl aged 2 to 9 with multiple sclerosis. The bases read TGTGCCAGCAGTCGGGACAGCCAGCCCCAGCATTTT. This yields the protein CASSRDSQPQHF.